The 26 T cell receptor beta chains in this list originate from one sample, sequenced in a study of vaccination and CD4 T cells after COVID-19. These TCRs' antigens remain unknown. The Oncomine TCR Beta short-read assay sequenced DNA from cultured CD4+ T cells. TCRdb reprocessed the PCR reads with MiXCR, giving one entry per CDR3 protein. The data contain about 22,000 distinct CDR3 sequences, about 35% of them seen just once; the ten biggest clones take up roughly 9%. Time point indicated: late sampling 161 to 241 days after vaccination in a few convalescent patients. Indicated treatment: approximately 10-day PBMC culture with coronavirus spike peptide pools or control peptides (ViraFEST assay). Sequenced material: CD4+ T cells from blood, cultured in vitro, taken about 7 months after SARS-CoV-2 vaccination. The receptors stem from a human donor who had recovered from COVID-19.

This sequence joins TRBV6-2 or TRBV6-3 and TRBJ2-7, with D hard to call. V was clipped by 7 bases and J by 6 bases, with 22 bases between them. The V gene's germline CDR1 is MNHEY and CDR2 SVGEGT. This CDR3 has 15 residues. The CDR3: CASTPPISVGSEQYF. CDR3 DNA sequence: TGTGCCAGCACACCCCCTATAAGTGTCGGCAGCGAGCAGTACTTC.

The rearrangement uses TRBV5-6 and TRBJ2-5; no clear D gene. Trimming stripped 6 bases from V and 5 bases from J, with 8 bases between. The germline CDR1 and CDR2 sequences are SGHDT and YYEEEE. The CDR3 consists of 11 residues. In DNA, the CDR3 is TGTGCCAGCATCCAAGGGGAGACCCAGTACTTC. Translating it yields CASIQGETQYF. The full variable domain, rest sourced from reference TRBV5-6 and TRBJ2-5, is DAGVTQSPTHLIKTRGQQVTLRCSPKSGHDTVSWYQQALGQGPQFIFQYYEEEERQRGNFPDRFSGHQFPNYSSELNVNALLLGDSALYLCASIQGETQYFGPGTRLLVL.

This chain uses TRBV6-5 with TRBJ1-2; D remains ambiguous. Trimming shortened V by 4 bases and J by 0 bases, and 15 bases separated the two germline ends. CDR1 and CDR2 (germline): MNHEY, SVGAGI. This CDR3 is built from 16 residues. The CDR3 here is CASSFGNVRANYGYTF. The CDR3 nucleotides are TGTGCCAGCAGTTTTGGTAATGTCAGAGCTAACTATGGCTACACCTTC.

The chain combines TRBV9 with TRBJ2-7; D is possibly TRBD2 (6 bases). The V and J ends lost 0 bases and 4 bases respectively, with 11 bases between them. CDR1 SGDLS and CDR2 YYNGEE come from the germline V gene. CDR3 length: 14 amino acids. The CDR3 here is CASSVGGAHYEQYF. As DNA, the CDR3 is TGTGCCAGCAGCGTAGGCGGGGCCCATTACGAGCAGTACTTC.

The CDR3 DNA sequence: TGCAGTGCTTTTGAGGCGGGAGGGCCTCAAGTTGAGCAGTTCTTC. Amino acid sequence: CSAFEAGGPQVEQFF. The genes are TRBV20-1 and TRBJ2-1; 9 nucleotides agree with TRBD2. The CDR3 has 15 residues. V lost 5 bases and J lost 9; bases outside the gene matches: 14. Germline assignment: CDR1 DFQATT and CDR2 SNEGSKA (reference sequence).

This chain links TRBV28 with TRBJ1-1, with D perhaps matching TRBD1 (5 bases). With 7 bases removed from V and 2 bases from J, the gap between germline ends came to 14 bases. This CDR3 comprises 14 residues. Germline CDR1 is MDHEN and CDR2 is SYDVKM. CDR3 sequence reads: CASNFWRDNTEAFF. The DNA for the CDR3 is TGTGCCAGCAACTTCTGGCGGGACAACACTGAAGCTTTCTTT.

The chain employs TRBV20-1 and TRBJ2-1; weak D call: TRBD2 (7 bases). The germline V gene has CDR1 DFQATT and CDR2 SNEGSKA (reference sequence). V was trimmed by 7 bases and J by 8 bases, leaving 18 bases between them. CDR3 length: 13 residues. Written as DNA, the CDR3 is TGCAGTGTAAGGGGGGGCACATTCGATGAGCAGTTCTTC. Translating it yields CSVRGGTFDEQFF.

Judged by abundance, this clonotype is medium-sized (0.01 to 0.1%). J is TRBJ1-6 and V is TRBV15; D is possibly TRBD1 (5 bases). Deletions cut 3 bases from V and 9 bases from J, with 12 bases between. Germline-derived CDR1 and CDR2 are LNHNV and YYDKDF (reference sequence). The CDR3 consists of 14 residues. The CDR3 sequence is CATSSTVRGSPLHF. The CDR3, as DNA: TGTGCCACCAGCAGTACAGTAAGGGGTTCACCCCTCCACTTT.

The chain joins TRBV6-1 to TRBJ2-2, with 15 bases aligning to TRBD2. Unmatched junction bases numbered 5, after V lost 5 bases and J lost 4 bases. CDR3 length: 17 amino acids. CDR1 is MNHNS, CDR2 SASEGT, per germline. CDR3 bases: TGTGCCAGCAGTCGGACTAGCGGGAGGGTGGTCACCGGGGAGCTGTTTTTT. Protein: CASSRTSGRVVTGELFF.

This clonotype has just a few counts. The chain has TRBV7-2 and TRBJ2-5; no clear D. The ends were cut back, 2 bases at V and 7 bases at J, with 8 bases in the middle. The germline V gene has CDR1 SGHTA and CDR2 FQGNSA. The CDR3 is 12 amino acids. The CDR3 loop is CASSLSVGTQYF. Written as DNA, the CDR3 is TGTGCCAGCAGCTTATCCGTTGGGACCCAGTACTTC.

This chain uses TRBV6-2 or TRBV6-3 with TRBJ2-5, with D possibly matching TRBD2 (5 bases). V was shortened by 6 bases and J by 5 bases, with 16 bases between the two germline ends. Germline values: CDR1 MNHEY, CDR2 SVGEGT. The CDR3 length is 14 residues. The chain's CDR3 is CASSPERGLETQYF. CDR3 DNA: TGTGCCAGCAGCCCCGAACGGGGTTTGGAGACCCAGTACTTC.

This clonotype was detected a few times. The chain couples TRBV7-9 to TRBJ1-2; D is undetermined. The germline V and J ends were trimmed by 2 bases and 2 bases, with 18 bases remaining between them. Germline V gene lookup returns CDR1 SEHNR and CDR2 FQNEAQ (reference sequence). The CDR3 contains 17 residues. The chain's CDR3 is CASSLTQGSHANYGYTF. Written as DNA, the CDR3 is TGTGCCAGCAGCTTAACCCAAGGATCTCATGCGAACTATGGCTACACCTTC.

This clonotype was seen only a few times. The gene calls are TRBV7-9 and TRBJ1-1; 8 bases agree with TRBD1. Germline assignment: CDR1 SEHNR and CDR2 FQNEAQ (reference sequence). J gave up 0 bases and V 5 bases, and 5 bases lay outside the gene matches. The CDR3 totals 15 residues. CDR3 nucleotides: TGTGCCAGCAGCAAACCAGGGGGCGTGAACACTGAAGCTTTCTTT. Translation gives CASSKPGGVNTEAFF. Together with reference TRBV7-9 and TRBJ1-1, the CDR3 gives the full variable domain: DTGVSQNPRHKITKRGQNVTFRCDPISEHNRLYWYRQTLGQGPEFLTYFQNEAQLEKSRLLSDRFSAERPKGSFSTLEIQRTEQGDSAMYLCASSKPGGVNTEAFFGQGTRLTVV.

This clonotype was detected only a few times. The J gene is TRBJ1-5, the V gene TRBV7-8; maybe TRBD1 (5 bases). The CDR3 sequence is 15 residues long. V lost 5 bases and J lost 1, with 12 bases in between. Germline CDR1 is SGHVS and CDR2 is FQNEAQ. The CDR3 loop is CASSLRDFSNQPQHF. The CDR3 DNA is TGTGCCAGCAGCCTAAGGGACTTCAGCAATCAGCCCCAGCATTTT.

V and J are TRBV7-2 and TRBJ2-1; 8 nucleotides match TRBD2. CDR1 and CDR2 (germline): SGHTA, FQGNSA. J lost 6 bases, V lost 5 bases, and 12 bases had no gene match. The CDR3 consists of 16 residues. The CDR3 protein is CASSPNSGNLFNEQFF. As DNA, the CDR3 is TGTGCCAGCAGCCCTAATAGCGGGAACTTATTCAATGAGCAGTTCTTC.

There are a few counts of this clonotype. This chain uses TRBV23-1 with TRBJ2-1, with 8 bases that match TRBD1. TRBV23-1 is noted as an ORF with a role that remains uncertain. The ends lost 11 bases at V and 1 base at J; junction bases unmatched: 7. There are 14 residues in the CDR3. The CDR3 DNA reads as TGCGCCGGGCCAGACAGGGGATCCTACAATGAGCAGTTCTTC. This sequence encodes CAGPDRGSYNEQFF.

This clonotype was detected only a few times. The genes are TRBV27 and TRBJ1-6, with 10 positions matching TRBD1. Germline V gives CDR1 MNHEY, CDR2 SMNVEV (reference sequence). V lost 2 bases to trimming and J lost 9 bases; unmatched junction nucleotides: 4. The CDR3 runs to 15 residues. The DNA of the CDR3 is TGTGCCAGCAGTTTAAGGAGGGACAGGGGTTCACCCCTCCACTTT. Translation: CASSLRRDRGSPLHF.

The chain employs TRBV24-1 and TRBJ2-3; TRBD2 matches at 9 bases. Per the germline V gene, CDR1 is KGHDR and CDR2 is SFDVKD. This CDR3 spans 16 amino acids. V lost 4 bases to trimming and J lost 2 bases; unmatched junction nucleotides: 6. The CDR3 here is CATSESSGRTTDTQYF. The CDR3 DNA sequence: TGTGCCACCAGTGAGTCCAGCGGGAGGACCACAGATACGCAGTATTTT.

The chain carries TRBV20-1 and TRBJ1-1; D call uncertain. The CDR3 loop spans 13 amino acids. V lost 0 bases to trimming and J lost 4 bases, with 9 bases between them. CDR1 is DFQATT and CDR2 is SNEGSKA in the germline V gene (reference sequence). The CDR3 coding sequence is TGCAGTGCTAGAGATCCCGTCCCCACTGAAGCTTTCTTT. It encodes CSARDPVPTEAFF.

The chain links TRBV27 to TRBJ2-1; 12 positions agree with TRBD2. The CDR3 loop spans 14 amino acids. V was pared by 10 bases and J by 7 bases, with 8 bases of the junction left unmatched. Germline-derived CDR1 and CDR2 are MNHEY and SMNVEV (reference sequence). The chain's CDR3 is CATRQTSGRNEQFF. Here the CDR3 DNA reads TGTGCCACCAGGCAGACTAGCGGGAGAAATGAGCAGTTCTTC.

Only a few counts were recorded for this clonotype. The CDR3 loop is CASSEAGIGEQFF. The CDR3 DNA is TGTGCCAGCAGTGAAGCTGGCATTGGTGAGCAGTTCTTC. V and J are TRBV6-1 and TRBJ2-1, with D hard to call. The V end was cut by 0 bases, the J end by 9 bases, with 9 bases between. The CDR3 covers 13 residues. Germline lookup yields CDR1 MNHNS and CDR2 SASEGT.

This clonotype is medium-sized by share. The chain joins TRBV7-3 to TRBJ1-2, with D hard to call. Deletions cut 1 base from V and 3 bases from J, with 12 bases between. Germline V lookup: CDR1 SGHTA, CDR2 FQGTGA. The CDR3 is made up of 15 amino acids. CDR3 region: CASSLRAEEDYGYTF. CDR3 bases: TGTGCCAGCAGCTTAAGGGCCGAAGAAGACTATGGCTACACCTTC.

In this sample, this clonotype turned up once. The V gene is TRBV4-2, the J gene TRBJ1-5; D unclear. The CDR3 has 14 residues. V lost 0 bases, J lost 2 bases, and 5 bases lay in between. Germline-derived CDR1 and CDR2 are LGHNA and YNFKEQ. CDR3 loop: CASSQDAGNQPQHF. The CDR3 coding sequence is TGTGCCAGCAGCCAAGACGCCGGCAATCAGCCCCAGCATTTT.

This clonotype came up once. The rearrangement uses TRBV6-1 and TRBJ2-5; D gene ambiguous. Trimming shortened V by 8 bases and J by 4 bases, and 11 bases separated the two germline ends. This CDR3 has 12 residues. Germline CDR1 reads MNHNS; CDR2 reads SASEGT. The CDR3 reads CASGLGPETQYF. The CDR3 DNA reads TGTGCCAGCGGTCTCGGGCCAGAGACCCAGTACTTC.

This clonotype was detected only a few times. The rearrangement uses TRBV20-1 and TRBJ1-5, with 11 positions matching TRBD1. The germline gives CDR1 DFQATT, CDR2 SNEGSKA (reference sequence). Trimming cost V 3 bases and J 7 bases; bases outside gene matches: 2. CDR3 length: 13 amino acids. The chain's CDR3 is CSARGTGGQPQHF. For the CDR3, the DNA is TGCAGTGCTAGGGGGACAGGGGGACAGCCCCAGCATTTT.

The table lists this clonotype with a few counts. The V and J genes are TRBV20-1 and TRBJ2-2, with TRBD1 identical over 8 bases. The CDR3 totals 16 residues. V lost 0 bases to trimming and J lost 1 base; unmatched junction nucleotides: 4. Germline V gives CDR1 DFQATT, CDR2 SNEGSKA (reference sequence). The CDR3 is CSARDPGQGNTGELFF. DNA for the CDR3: TGCAGTGCTAGAGACCCCGGACAGGGGAACACCGGGGAGCTGTTTTTT.